These 29 T cell receptor beta chains were sequenced from one sample in a study of CD8+CD57+ T cells in acquired aplastic anemia. It was genomic DNA that served as the template for profiling TCR beta VDJ and CDR3. TCRdb called the reads again in MiXCR, with one record for every CDR3 protein. The repertoire holds about 130,000 distinct CDR3 sequences, around 46% seen once, with 2.5% to 3% in the top ten. The sequenced sample was sorted CD4+, CD8+, or CD8+CD57+ T cells (not recorded which) from PBMCs. Receptors originate from a human donor in good health, serving as a control.

Written as DNA, the CDR3 is TGCGCCAGCAGCCAAGACAGTAACTACGAGCAGTACTTC. This sequence encodes CASSQDSNYEQYF. V usage is TRBV4-3 and J usage is TRBJ2-7; D is unclear. V was cut by 0 bases and J by 3 bases, with 6 bases left in between. The CDR3 has 13 amino acids. The germline V gene encodes CDR1 LGHNA and CDR2 YSLEER.

The rearrangement links TRBV29-1 to TRBJ2-1, with 11 bases identical to TRBD2. The CDR3 runs 13 residues. The germline gives CDR1 SQVTM, CDR2 ANQGSEA. The V segment lost 6 bases and the J segment 8 bases; nucleotides outside the gene matches: 6. The CDR3 protein is CSVSSGGGDEQFF. The DNA of the CDR3 is TGCAGCGTCAGTAGCGGGGGGGGGGATGAGCAGTTCTTC.

At least ten counts were recorded for this clonotype. V gene TRBV3-1 combines with J gene TRBJ2-5; D not resolved. From germline, CDR1 is LGHDT and CDR2 YNNKEL (reference sequence). The CDR3 extends over 13 amino acids. V lost 4 bases and J lost 2, with 8 bases in between. The CDR3 protein is CASSPKLQETQYF. The DNA for the CDR3 is TGTGCCAGCAGCCCGAAGTTGCAAGAGACCCAGTACTTC.

The CDR3 nucleotides are TGTGCCAGCAGCTCGGGACTAGCGGGGACTTACAATGAGCAGTTCTTC. Protein: CASSSGLAGTYNEQFF. This chain joins TRBV5-4 and TRBJ2-1, with 13 bases lining up with TRBD2. Germline V gene data show CDR1 as SGHNT and CDR2 as YYREEE (reference sequence). Losses at the gene ends were 3 bases for V and 4 bases for J; bases not matched to a gene: 4. The CDR3 has 16 residues.

This clonotype was observed at least ten times. The V call is TRBV20-1, the J call TRBJ2-7; D ambiguous. Germline CDR1 is DFQATT and CDR2 is SNEGSKA (reference sequence). V lost 6 bases and J lost 2, with 20 bases in between. The CDR3 loop spans 15 amino acids. DNA for the CDR3: TGCAGTGCCCTCCCCCCGACCGCGCAGACCTACGAGCAGTACTTC. Its translation is CSALPPTAQTYEQYF.

This clonotype occurred many times. This rearrangement joins TRBV6-6 to TRBJ2-3, with TRBD1 matching 9 bases. V gave up 6 bases and J gave up 5 bases; unmatched junction bases: 9. Germline CDR1 MNHNY, CDR2 SVGAGI (reference sequence). The CDR3 is made up of 15 amino acids. In DNA, the CDR3 is TGTGCCAGCAGCCGTACAGGGGGCTTTGGAGATACGCAGTATTTT. Its translation is CASSRTGGFGDTQYF.

This clonotype came up many times. The chain's CDR3 is CASSDFSGGHNEQFF. The DNA of the CDR3 is TGTGCCAGCAGTGACTTTTCGGGGGGACACAATGAGCAGTTCTTC. The chain has TRBV6-4 and TRBJ2-1; TRBD2 matches 7 bases. This CDR3 has 15 residues. The germline V gene has CDR1 MRHNA and CDR2 SNTAGT. The trim removed 1 base at V and 5 bases at J, leaving 5 bases unmatched.

V and J are TRBV15 and TRBJ2-7, with TRBD1 identical over 9 bases. Germline V gives CDR1 LNHNV, CDR2 YYDKDF (reference sequence). There are 15 residues in the CDR3. The V and J ends lost 5 bases and 3 bases, in that order; junction bases with no gene match: 8. The chain's CDR3 is CATSLPVTGGYEQYF. CDR3 nucleotide sequence: TGTGCCACCAGCCTTCCCGTGACAGGGGGCTACGAGCAGTACTTC.

The V call is TRBV15, the J call TRBJ1-1; D uncertain. This CDR3 region has 14 residues. Trimming cost V 3 bases and J 5 bases, with 13 bases left between them. Germline loops: CDR1 LNHNV, CDR2 YYDKDF (reference sequence). In DNA, the CDR3 is TGTGCCACCAGCAGGGCAGACCGGCAAACTGAAGCTTTCTTT. Residues: CATSRADRQTEAFF.

Many counts were recorded for this clonotype. The chain couples TRBV7-2 to TRBJ2-5; 7 bases line up with TRBD2. Per germline, CDR1 SGHTA and CDR2 FQGNSA. V lost 4 bases to trimming and J lost 5 bases; unmatched junction nucleotides: 10. The length of the CDR3 is 15 residues. The CDR3 is CASSSGTIRSETQYF. In DNA, the CDR3 is TGTGCCAGCAGCTCCGGGACTATACGGTCGGAGACCCAGTACTTC.

In its sample, this clonotype was seen many times. The rearrangement uses TRBV6-1 and TRBJ1-5; 7 bases agree with TRBD1. V gave up 6 bases and J gave up 6 bases; unmatched junction bases: 8. Germline loops: CDR1 MNHNS, CDR2 SASEGT. The CDR3 is 14 residues long. The CDR3 DNA reads as TGTGCCAGCAGCCCGACAGGGTTCGGTCAGCCCCAGCATTTT. Amino acid sequence: CASSPTGFGQPQHF.

The rearrangement uses TRBV15 and TRBJ2-6; a possible D gene is TRBD2 (5 bases). The CDR3 covers 16 residues. The germline CDR1 and CDR2 sequences are LNHNV and YYDKDF (reference sequence). The V end was cut by 0 bases, the J end by 1 base, with 7 bases between. CDR3 coding DNA: TGTGCCACCAGCAGAGATCGAGGGTCTGGGGCCAACGTCCTGACTTTC. As protein: CATSRDRGSGANVLTF. Filled out from reference TRBV15 and TRBJ2-6, the complete variable domain reads DAMVIQNPRYQVTQFGKPVTLSCSQTLNHNVMYWYQQKSSQAPKLLFHYYDKDFNNEADTPDNFQSRRPNTSFCFLDIRSPGLGDTAMYLCATSRDRGSGANVLTFGAGSRLTVL.

Ten or more counts support this clonotype. The chain links TRBV6-1 to TRBJ1-4; D ambiguous. Looked up from germline, CDR1 is MNHNS and CDR2 is SASEGT. This CDR3 is 13 amino acids long. Trimming pared 1 base from V and 8 bases from J, leaving 8 bases between. CDR3 DNA: TGTGCCAGCAGTGAAGGGATTCGGGAAAAACTGTTTTTT. Its protein is CASSEGIREKLFF.

This clonotype was recorded a few times. The V gene is TRBV10-1, the J gene TRBJ2-1, with 8 bases fitting TRBD1. Germline values: CDR1 WNHNN, CDR2 SYGVQD (reference sequence). With 10 bases clipped from V and 10 bases from J, the junction kept 15 bases outside the gene matches. The CDR3 has 14 residues. For the CDR3, the DNA is TGCGCCACCGCGGGACAGGATCGGCGGGACGAGCAGTTCTTC. Translation: CATAGQDRRDEQFF.

The J gene is TRBJ1-3, the V gene TRBV10-3; D might be TRBD1 (5 bases). Trimming cost V 10 bases and J 4 bases, with 11 bases left between them. CDR1 and CDR2 from the germline V gene are ENHRY and SYGVKD. There are 12 residues in the CDR3. The CDR3 protein is CANSGSGNTIYF. The CDR3 DNA reads as TGTGCCAACTCAGGGTCAGGAAACACCATATATTTT.

The CDR3 bases are TGTGCCAGCAGCAATCGGGCAGCCCCGCCGAGGACAGATACGCAGTATTTT. Protein product: CASSNRAAPPRTDTQYF. V and J are TRBV9 and TRBJ2-3; D not resolved. V shed 4 bases and J shed 3 bases, with 21 bases lying between them. This CDR3 is 17 amino acids long. Germline CDR1 SGDLS, CDR2 YYNGEE.

This clonotype was counted only a few times. This sequence joins TRBV3-1 and TRBJ1-1, with D possibly matching TRBD1 (6 bases). Germline assignment: CDR1 LGHDT and CDR2 YNNKEL (reference sequence). Trimming left V 0 bases short and J 4 bases short, with 30 bases between. The CDR3 is made up of 21 amino acids. The CDR3 nucleotides read TGTGCCAGCAGCCAAGAGGCCCTACATACGCAGGAAGAAGGGGGAACCACTGAAGCTTTCTTT. Amino acids: CASSQEALHTQEEGGTTEAFF.

This clonotype showed up just a few times. This chain links TRBV19 with TRBJ2-7; D unresolved. The CDR3 has 12 residues. The germline CDR1 and CDR2 sequences are LNHDA and SQIVND (reference sequence). The germline V and J ends were trimmed by 7 bases and 3 bases, with 10 bases remaining between them. CDR3 amino acids: CASTGDGYEQYF. The CDR3 bases are TGTGCCAGTACTGGAGACGGCTACGAGCAGTACTTC.

Ten or more counts support this clonotype. As DNA, the CDR3 is TGTGCCAGCTCGCTACCCTCCCTGCCCCTCCACTTT. It encodes CASSLPSLPLHF. V usage is TRBV6-1 and J usage is TRBJ1-6; D not certain. Germline-derived CDR1 and CDR2 are MNHNS and SASEGT. V lost 8 bases, J lost 13 bases, and 15 bases lay in between. The CDR3 loop spans 12 amino acids.

The chain uses TRBV9 and TRBJ2-7; D not certain. Germline V gene data show CDR1 as SGDLS and CDR2 as YYNGEE. The CDR3 is 13 amino acids. The V and J ends lost 6 bases and 6 bases respectively, with 16 bases between them. CDR3 DNA: TGTGCCAGCACCCCCTCCCCCTACGGCGAGCAGTACTTC. This encodes CASTPSPYGEQYF.

V usage is TRBV7-9 and J usage is TRBJ1-2, with no clear D. Germline CDR1 is SEHNR and CDR2 is FQNEAQ (reference sequence). This CDR3 comprises 13 residues. Deletions cut 5 bases from V and 7 bases from J, with 14 bases between. CDR3 residues: CASSRNEEVGYTF. The CDR3 DNA is TGTGCCAGCAGCCGCAACGAGGAGGTTGGCTACACCTTC.

As regards this clonotype: A clone one base away is much larger, so this may be a read error. The chain combines TRBV5-1 with TRBJ1-1; D perhaps matches TRBD1 (5 bases). The CDR3 consists of 15 residues. CDR1 is SGHRS, CDR2 YFSETQ, per germline. V lost 4 bases to trimming and J lost 1 base, with 14 bases between them. CDR3 nucleotide sequence: TGCGCCAGCAGCCCCCAGACAAGGGGGAACACTGAAGCTTTCTTT. Translated: CASSPQTRGNTEAFF.

The chain carries TRBV7-2 and TRBJ2-5; the match to TRBD1 covers 9 bases. Germline loops: CDR1 SGHTA, CDR2 FQGNSA. The CDR3 length is 14 residues. V shed 6 bases, J shed 5 bases, and the junction held 7 bases outside the gene matches. CDR3 residues: CASRSTGGRETQYF. The CDR3, as DNA: TGTGCCAGCAGATCCACAGGGGGCCGGGAGACCCAGTACTTC.

This clonotype was seen many times. J is TRBJ1-3 and V is TRBV7-2; D ambiguous. Germline V gene sequence: CDR1 SGHTA, CDR2 FQGNSA. Trimming took off 8 bases at V and 0 bases at J, with 11 bases between the two ends. The CDR3 runs 14 residues. CDR3 nucleotide sequence: TGTGCCAGCCGGACTAGGAGCTCTGGAAACACCATATATTTT. It is translated as CASRTRSSGNTIYF.

The chain is built from TRBV7-2 and TRBJ2-7, with 9 positions matching TRBD1. With V trimmed by 1 base and J by 5 bases, 6 bases remained unmatched. Germline V gives CDR1 SGHTA, CDR2 FQGNSA. This CDR3 spans 15 amino acids. In DNA, the CDR3 is TGTGCCAGCAGCTTAGTGTCCACAGGGGGCGACGAGCAGTACTTC. Protein sequence: CASSLVSTGGDEQYF.

There are many counts of this clonotype. J is TRBJ2-1 and V is TRBV5-5, with 7 bases fitting TRBD2. Germline V gene sequence: CDR1 SGHKS, CDR2 YYEKEE (reference sequence). The J segment lost 15 bases and the V segment lost 3 bases, leaving 15 bases of the junction unmatched. CDR3 length equals 14 residues. The CDR3 nucleotides read TGTGCCAGCAGCTCAGCCCAACGGGGGGATAATCTGTTCTTC. Translation gives CASSSAQRGDNLFF. The full variable domain, in which reference TRBV5-5 and TRBJ2-1 provide the parts outside the CDR3, is DAGVTQSPTHLIKTRGQQVTLRCSPISGHKSVSWYQQVLGQGPQFIFQYYEKEERGRGNFPDRFSARQFPNYSSELNVNALLLGDSALYLCASSSAQRGDNLFFGPGTRLTVL.

This clonotype was counted at least ten times. The gene calls are TRBV3-1 and TRBJ1-2; possibly TRBD1 for D (6 bases). The V end was cut by 0 bases, the J end by 2 bases, with 16 bases between. The CDR3 sequence is 17 residues long. Germline loops: CDR1 LGHDT, CDR2 YNNKEL (reference sequence). The CDR3 DNA reads TGTGCCAGCAGCCAAGATCGGGCGGGGGGGCTGAACTATGGCTACACCTTC. It codes for CASSQDRAGGLNYGYTF.

This clonotype was picked up one time. This may be a read error: a much more frequent sequence differs by one nucleotide. Here the CDR3 omits its conserved ending phenylalanine or tryptophan, so a read error is the likely source. The J gene is TRBJ1-5, the V gene TRBV18, with 9 bases lining up with TRBD1. V lost 6 bases to trimming and J lost 7 bases; unmatched junction nucleotides: 7. CDR3 length: 14 amino acids. CDR1 and CDR2 from the germline V gene are KGHSH and LQKENI. The CDR3 loop is CASSQGQGIQPQHL. CDR3 coding DNA: TGTGCCAGCTCGCAAGGACAGGGGATCCAGCCCCAGCATCTT.

The chain joins TRBV7-2 to TRBJ2-7; 9 nucleotides align to TRBD2. Trimming removed 5 bases from V and 5 bases from J; junction bases left unmatched: 7. CDR1 is SGHTA, CDR2 FQGNSA, per germline. The CDR3 has 14 residues. The CDR3 nucleotides read TGTGCCAGCAGCATTAGCGGGGGCCGGGACGAGCAGTACTTC. It yields the protein CASSISGGRDEQYF. Variable domain in full (rest from reference TRBV7-2 and TRBJ2-7): GAGVSQSPSNKVTEKGKDVELRCDPISGHTALYWYRQSLGQGLEFLIYFQGNSAPDKSGLPSDRFSAERTGGSVSTLTIQRTQQEDSAVYLCASSISGGRDEQYFGPGTRLTVT.